These 23 T cell receptor beta chains were all obtained from the same sample, sequenced in a study of control samples from healthy donors and cancer patients. The data were produced by immunoSEQ multiplex PCR, yet TCRdb's version contains in-frame clones alone and is incomplete. The sample comprises about 180,000 clones, almost 90% of which are singletons, and just over 1.4% rests with the top ten. The sample was blood. These receptors were taken from a woman aged 45 to 65 in good health.

The chain carries TRBV2 and TRBJ1-1; a possible D gene is TRBD1 (5 bases). Germline-derived CDR1 and CDR2 are SNHLY and FYNNEI. V gave up 6 bases and J gave up 0 bases, with 8 bases separating them. There are 13 residues in the CDR3. The CDR3 DNA reads as TGTGCCAGCAGGATCAGGGTGAACACTGAAGCTTTCTTT. It translates to CASRIRVNTEAFF.

The chain employs TRBV6-6 and TRBJ2-7; D is possibly TRBD1 or TRBD2 (5 bases each). Germline CDR1 and CDR2: MNHNY and SVGAGI (reference sequence). The CDR3 is 13 amino acids. V was shortened by 4 bases and J by 6 bases, with 13 bases between the two germline ends. CDR3 sequence: CASSFIRGAEQYF. The CDR3 DNA reads TGTGCCAGCAGTTTCATCAGAGGGGCCGAGCAGTACTTC.

The V gene is TRBV7-9, the J gene TRBJ2-1; no definite D call. Trimming pared 6 bases from V and 5 bases from J, leaving 14 bases between. Germline V gene lookup returns CDR1 SEHNR and CDR2 FQNEAQ (reference sequence). The CDR3 is 14 residues long. CDR3 coding DNA: TGTGCCAGCAGTCTTGCAGCAATGCACAATGAGCAGTTCTTC. It encodes CASSLAAMHNEQFF.

J is TRBJ2-5 and V is TRBV11-3; the match to TRBD1 covers 10 bases. The CDR3 runs 15 residues. V trimming: 4 bases; J trimming: 5 bases; junction bases outside the gene matches: 7. Germline CDR1 reads SGHNT; CDR2 reads YENEEA. CDR3 sequence reads: CASSSGTGASETQYF. The CDR3 DNA is TGTGCCAGCAGCTCCGGGACAGGGGCGTCCGAGACCCAGTACTTC.

V and J are TRBV3-1 (or the pseudogene TRBV3-2) and TRBJ1-1; D is unclear. Germline CDR1 LGHDT, CDR2 YNNKEL (reference sequence). CDR3 length equals 12 residues. The V and J ends lost 11 bases and 7 bases respectively, with 17 bases between them. CDR3 protein: CACQGLGFEAFF. The CDR3 DNA is TGTGCCTGCCAAGGGTTGGGCTTTGAAGCTTTCTTT.

The chain has TRBV27 and TRBJ2-7, with 12 bases matching TRBD2. Unmatched junction bases numbered 7, after V lost 6 bases and J lost 4 bases. This CDR3 has 15 amino acids. Germline V CDR1 and CDR2: MNHEY, SMNVEV (reference sequence). The CDR3 reads CASSQAGTSGYEQYF. The CDR3 region has the DNA TGTGCCAGCAGCCAGGCCGGGACTAGCGGGTACGAGCAGTACTTC.

This chain uses TRBV3-1 (or the pseudogene TRBV3-2) with TRBJ2-1; TRBD2 is a possible D gene (6 bases). Trimming took 1 base from V and 9 from J, leaving 16 bases between them. The CDR3 is 15 amino acids. Germline V lookup: CDR1 LGHDT, CDR2 YNNKEL (reference sequence). The CDR3 is CASSQGSPGLGEQFF. The CDR3 coding sequence is TGTGCCAGCAGCCAAGGGTCCCCGGGACTGGGTGAGCAGTTCTTC.

A few counts support this clone. CDR3 loop: CASSPSGLAGTPYEQYF. CDR3 in DNA: TGCGCCAGCAGCCCTTCAGGACTAGCGGGGACCCCCTACGAGCAGTACTTC. This rearrangement joins TRBV4-1 to TRBJ2-7; TRBD2 matches at 12 bases. The CDR3 runs 17 residues. The junction had 9 bases not matched to a gene; V was cut back by 4 bases and J by 2 bases. In germline, CDR1 is MGHRA, CDR2 YSYEKL.

CDR3 residues: CASSYLGRLDQPQHF. CDR3 sequence (DNA): TGTGCCAGCAGTTATCTGGGAAGGTTAGATCAGCCCCAGCATTTT. The chain recombines TRBV6-2 or TRBV6-3 with TRBJ1-5; D remains ambiguous. The V gene's germline CDR1 is MNHEY and CDR2 SVGEGT. CDR3 size: 15 residues. Trimming removed 3 bases at V and 5 bases at J, with 14 bases between.

The gene calls are TRBV10-3 and TRBJ2-5; no clear D gene. The CDR3 extends over 12 amino acids. Trimming cost V 3 bases and J 4 bases, with 6 bases left between them. Germline V gene lookup returns CDR1 ENHRY and CDR2 SYGVKD. For the CDR3, the DNA is TGTGCCATCAGTGATGGTGGAGAGACCCAGTACTTC. Its translation is CAISDGGETQYF.

This clone was counted a single time. The chain links TRBV7-6 to TRBJ1-1; D perhaps matches TRBD1 (6 bases). The CDR3 is made up of 16 amino acids. V lost 6 bases to trimming and J lost 4 bases, with 21 bases between them. Germline V gives CDR1 SGHVS, CDR2 FNYEAQ. CDR3 sequence: CASSQGPDLGATEAFF. In DNA form, the CDR3 reads TGTGCCAGCAGTCAGGGGCCCGATTTGGGGGCCACTGAAGCTTTCTTT.

The genes are TRBV3-1 (or the pseudogene TRBV3-2) and TRBJ2-3; D is perhaps TRBD2 (7 bases). This CDR3 comprises 15 residues. V lost 7 bases, J lost 4 bases, and 18 bases lay in between. Germline CDR1 reads LGHDT; CDR2 reads YNNKEL (reference sequence). CDR3 DNA: TGTGCCAGCACCATCGCCGGGGGGCTAGCAGATACGCAGTATTTT. Its protein product is CASTIAGGLADTQYF.

The genes are TRBV19 and TRBJ1-2; possible D gene TRBD1, 6 bases. The CDR3 spans 14 residues. The germline V gene has CDR1 LNHDA and CDR2 SQIVND (reference sequence). V shed 6 bases and J shed 4 bases, with 15 bases lying between them. The CDR3 sequence: CASRQIGGAYGYTF. In nucleotides, the CDR3 is TGTGCCAGTAGGCAAATCGGGGGCGCCTATGGCTACACCTTC.

CDR3 nucleotides: TGTGCCAGCCTGGGGACAGGCACAGATACGCAGTATTTT. Translation gives CASLGTGTDTQYF. The chain combines TRBV7-9 with TRBJ2-3, with TRBD1 identical over 7 bases. Trimming took 8 bases from V and 1 from J; bases not matched to a gene: 3. Germline lookup yields CDR1 SEHNR and CDR2 FQNEAQ (reference sequence). There are 13 residues in the CDR3.

The chain carries TRBV20-1 and TRBJ1-1, with D hard to call. V lost 3 bases to trimming and J lost 4 bases, with 9 bases between them. CDR3 length: 12 amino acids. Germline V gene lookup returns CDR1 DFQATT and CDR2 SNEGSKA (reference sequence). The CDR3 region is CSASYGITEAFF. In DNA, the CDR3 is TGCAGTGCTAGTTACGGGATCACTGAAGCTTTCTTT.

V is TRBV7-3 and J is TRBJ2-1; no definite D call. This CDR3 has 13 residues. The V and J ends lost 0 bases and 8 bases respectively, with 8 bases between them. Germline V gene lookup returns CDR1 SGHTA and CDR2 FQGTGA. CDR3 region: CASSLTATHEQFF. The CDR3 nucleotides are TGTGCCAGCAGCTTAACGGCGACCCATGAGCAGTTCTTC.

The V gene is TRBV11-1, the J gene TRBJ2-7, with 7 bases identical to TRBD1. Looked up from germline, CDR1 is SGHAT and CDR2 is FQDESV (reference sequence). The CDR3 runs 16 residues. V gave up 5 bases and J gave up 0 bases; unmatched junction bases: 10. The CDR3 region is CASSRTDRVSSYEQYF. The CDR3 nucleotides read TGTGCCAGCAGCCGAACCGACAGGGTAAGCTCCTACGAGCAGTACTTC.

The chain has TRBV11-1 and TRBJ2-1; D is undetermined. V was clipped by 1 base and J by 2 bases, with 9 bases between them. This CDR3 contains 15 residues. Germline CDR1 reads SGHAT; CDR2 reads FQDESV (reference sequence). In DNA, the CDR3 is TGTGCCAGCAGCTTAGAACCGGCCGCCTACAATGAGCAGTTCTTC. This encodes CASSLEPAAYNEQFF.

The chain is built from TRBV5-4 and TRBJ2-3, with no clear D. Germline CDR1 SGHNT, CDR2 YYREEE (reference sequence). V was pared by 0 bases and J by 1 base, with 9 bases between. This CDR3 is built from 15 residues. The CDR3: CASSLDPLGTDTQYF. The DNA of the CDR3 is TGTGCCAGCAGCTTGGATCCTCTCGGCACAGATACGCAGTATTTT.

The V gene is TRBV3-1 (or the pseudogene TRBV3-2), the J gene TRBJ2-5; D not certain. Per germline, CDR1 LGHDT and CDR2 YNNKEL (reference sequence). This CDR3 comprises 14 residues. Trimming took 4 bases from V and 7 from J, leaving 16 bases between them. CDR3 bases: TGTGCCAGCAGCCCGTGCCCCCGCTTGCGGACCCAGTACTTC. Amino acid sequence: CASSPCPRLRTQYF.

This clone was picked up one time. The rearrangement links TRBV6-2 or TRBV6-3 to TRBJ2-5, with a tentative D call TRBD2 (5 bases). The length of the CDR3 is 14 residues. V was trimmed by 2 bases and J by 6 bases, leaving 13 bases between them. Germline assignment: CDR1 MNHEY and CDR2 SVGEGT. CDR3 residues: CASSYEGFFQTQYF. The DNA for the CDR3 is TGTGCCAGCAGTTACGAGGGCTTCTTTCAGACCCAGTACTTC.

This chain joins TRBV4-3 and TRBJ1-2, with D perhaps matching TRBD1 (5 bases). Trimming left V 0 bases short and J 4 bases short, with 15 bases between. The length of the CDR3 is 16 residues. The germline gives CDR1 LGHNA, CDR2 YSLEER. The CDR3 reads CASSQDGREWGYGYTF. The CDR3, as DNA: TGCGCCAGCAGCCAAGATGGCAGGGAGTGGGGCTATGGCTACACCTTC.

The V gene is TRBV2, the J gene TRBJ1-4; perhaps TRBD1 as D (5 bases). This CDR3 is 15 amino acids long. V lost 8 bases and J lost 7, with 20 bases in between. Looked up from germline, CDR1 is SNHLY and CDR2 is FYNNEI. The CDR3 DNA reads as TGTGCCAGCTCGTTAGTGAGGGGCAGAGGTGAAAAACTGTTTTTT. Its protein is CASSLVRGRGEKLFF.